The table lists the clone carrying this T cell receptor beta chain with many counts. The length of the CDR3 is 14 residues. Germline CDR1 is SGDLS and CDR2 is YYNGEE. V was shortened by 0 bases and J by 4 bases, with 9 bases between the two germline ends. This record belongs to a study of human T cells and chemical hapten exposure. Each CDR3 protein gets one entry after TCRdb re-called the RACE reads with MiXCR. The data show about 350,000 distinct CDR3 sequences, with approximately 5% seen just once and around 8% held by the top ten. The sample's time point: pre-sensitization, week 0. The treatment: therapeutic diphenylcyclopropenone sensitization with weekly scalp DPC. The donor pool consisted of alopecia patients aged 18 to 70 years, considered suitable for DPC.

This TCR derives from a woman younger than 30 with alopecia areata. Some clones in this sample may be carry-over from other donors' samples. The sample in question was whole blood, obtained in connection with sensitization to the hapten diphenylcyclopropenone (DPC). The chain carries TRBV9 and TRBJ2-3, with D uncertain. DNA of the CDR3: TGTGCCAGCAGCGTAGGGCTAGGAGCAGATACGCAGTATTTT. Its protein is CASSVGLGADTQYF.